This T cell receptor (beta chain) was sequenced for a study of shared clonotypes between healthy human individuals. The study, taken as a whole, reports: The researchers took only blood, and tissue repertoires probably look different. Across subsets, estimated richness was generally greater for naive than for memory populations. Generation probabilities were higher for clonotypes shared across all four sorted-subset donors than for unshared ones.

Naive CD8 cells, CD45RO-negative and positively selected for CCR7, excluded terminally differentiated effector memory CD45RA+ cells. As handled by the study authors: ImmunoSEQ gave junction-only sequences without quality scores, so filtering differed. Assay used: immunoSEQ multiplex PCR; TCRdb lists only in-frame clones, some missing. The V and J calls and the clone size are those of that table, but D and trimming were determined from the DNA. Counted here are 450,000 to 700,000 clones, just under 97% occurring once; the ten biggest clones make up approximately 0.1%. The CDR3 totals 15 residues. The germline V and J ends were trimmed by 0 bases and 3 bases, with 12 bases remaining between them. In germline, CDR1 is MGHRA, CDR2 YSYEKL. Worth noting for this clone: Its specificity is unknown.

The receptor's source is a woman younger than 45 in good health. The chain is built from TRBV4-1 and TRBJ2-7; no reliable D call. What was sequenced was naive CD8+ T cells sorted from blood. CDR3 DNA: TGCGCCAGCAGCCAAGATCCGAGCAGACTCTACGAGCAGTACTTC. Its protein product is CASSQDPSRLYEQYF.